This T cell receptor (beta chain) was observed in a study of OX40 agonist ivuxolimab in advanced cancers. Study context: At doses from 0.01 to 10 mg/kg, patients were given intravenous ivuxolimab every 2 weeks. Age averaged approximately 60 years (range about 23 to 80), and 70% to 85% were male.

Produced via immunoSEQ multiplex PCR; TCRdb's table is partial and in-frame only. Of some 48,000 clones in the sample, about 88% were seen once. Findings of the study overall: The study observed clonal expansion of CD4+ and CD8+ blood T cells by week 6 at 0.1 to 3.0 mg/kg.

The length of the CDR3 is 15 residues. This clone was seen a single time. What it binds is not known. This clonotype was obtained from an adult with an advanced solid tumor such as melanoma, head and neck, liver or kidney cancer. The starting material was CD4+ or CD8+ T cells sorted from blood, obtained in a trial of the OX40 agonist ivuxolimab. The gene calls are TRBV21-1 and TRBJ1-3. TRBV21-1 is described as a pseudogene. The CDR3 nucleotides are TGTGCCAGCAGCAAAAGCAGCGTCCCTGGAAACACCATATATTTT. Protein: CASSKSSVPGNTIYF.